This T cell receptor (beta chain) was identified in a study of CD8 T cells in ankylosing spondylitis. Findings of the study overall: It appeared that ankylosing spondylitis blood was characterized by a TCR beta motif of roughly 8 highly homologous variants.

TCRdb reprocessed the 5' RACE reads with MiXCR, giving one entry per CDR3 protein. This sample has roughly 350,000 distinct CDR3 sequences, with less than 9.5% found just once. Trimming cost V 0 bases and J 0 bases, with 9 bases left between them. The CDR3 is 15 residues long. Germline CDR1 SGHKS, CDR2 YYEKEE (reference sequence). Notes on this clonotype: Its antigen is not known.

The sequence was obtained from a male donor with ankylosing spondylitis. The sample comprised blood, either unsorted or a sorted T cell fraction (not recorded which). The J gene is TRBJ2-5, the V gene TRBV5-5; no reliable D call. The chain's CDR3 is CASSLVREYQETQYF. As DNA, the CDR3 is TGTGCCAGCAGCTTGGTAAGAGAGTACCAAGAGACCCAGTACTTC.